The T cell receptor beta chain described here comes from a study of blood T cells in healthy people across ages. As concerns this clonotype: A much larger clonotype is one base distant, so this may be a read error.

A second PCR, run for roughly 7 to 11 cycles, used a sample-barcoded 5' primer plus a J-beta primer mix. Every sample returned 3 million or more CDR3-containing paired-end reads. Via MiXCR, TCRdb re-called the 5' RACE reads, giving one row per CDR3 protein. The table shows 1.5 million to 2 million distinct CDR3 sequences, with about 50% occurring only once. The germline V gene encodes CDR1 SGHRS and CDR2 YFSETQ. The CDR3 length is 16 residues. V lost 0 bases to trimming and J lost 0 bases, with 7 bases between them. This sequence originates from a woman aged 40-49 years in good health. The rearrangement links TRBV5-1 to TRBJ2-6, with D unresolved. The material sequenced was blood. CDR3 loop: CASSLVAVSGANVLTF. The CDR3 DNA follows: TGCGCCAGCAGCTTGGTTGCGGTCTCTGGGGCCAACGTCCTGACTTTC.